The rows below give T cell receptor beta chains drawn from one sample of a study of Ad26.COV2.S vaccination and SARS-CoV-2 variants. Measured with immunoSEQ multiplex PCR; TCRdb has only the in-frame clones, and not every one. The sample contains 300,000 to 450,000 clones, approximately 90% of which appear only once. This specimen was peripheral blood, taken after recovery from COVID-19. These receptors were collected from a human donor who had recovered from COVID-19. CDR3s include the opening cysteine and the closing phenylalanine or tryptophan.

>TRBJ2-7|TRBV5-4
CASSGGYEQYF
>TRBJ2-7|TRBV11-2
CASSLDRTGFGLAGLYEQYF
>TRBJ2-1|TRBV18
CASSPWDEQFF
>TRBJ2-5|TRBV10-3
CASSRRGNQETQYF
>TRBJ1-6|TRBV25-1
CASSPPGTTSPLHF
>TRBJ2-1|TRBV12-3/TRBV12-4
CASSYGALNEQFF
>TRBJ2-5|TRBV9
CASSFSGVRETQYF
>TRBJ2-7|TRBV10-2
CASRDGTYEQYF
>TRBJ2-6|TRBV5-4
CASSAFLGTGSRRANVLTF
>TRBJ2-1|TRBV5-1
CASSLGSAGLYNEQFF
>TRBJ1-5|TRBV2
CASKTATYQPQHF
>TRBJ2-5|TRBV6-2/TRBV6-3
CASSHQETQYF
>TRBJ1-2|TRBV6-6
CATTELYGYTF
>TRBJ2-5|TRBV4-1
CASSQAQFGTETQYF
>TRBJ2-6|TRBV7-8
CASSLALRSGANVLTF
>TRBJ1-5|TRBV15
CATNGGGIPNQPQHF
>TRBJ2-3|TRBV24-1
CATSDRGQGTDTQYF
>TRBJ2-3|TRBV25-1
CASGKVGSDTQYF
>TRBJ1-2|TRBV11-3
CASSSPWDMKGYTF
>TRBJ2-6|TRBV6-8
CASSYDRGFSGANVLTF
>TRBJ2-2|TRBV7-8
CASSLGGAGNTGELFF
>TRBJ1-1|TRBV2
CASTLMNTEAFF
>TRBJ2-7|TRBV19
CASSAPGLASYEQYF
>TRBJ1-2|TRBV7-9
CASSFVSYYGYTF
>TRBJ2-5|TRBV20-1
CSASWLGQETQYF
>TRBJ1-1|TRBV9
CASSVVESGGEAFF
>TRBJ2-5|TRBV13
CASSLVGRETQYF
>TRBJ1-1|TRBV9
CASSALNIGTANTEAFF
>TRBJ2-1|TRBV2
CASLERRGAPPDQFF
>TRBJ2-7|TRBV9
CASSARDRGYEQYF
>TRBJ1-1|TRBV5-8
CASSLSGGTEAFF
>TRBJ2-7|TRBV4-1
CASSPGTGVYEQYF
>TRBJ1-4|TRBV13
CASSLGWNEKLFF
>TRBJ2-5|TRBV11-2
CASRQSRLAGIKETQYF
>TRBJ2-7|TRBV29-1
CSVSDYEQYF
>TRBJ2-7|TRBV9
CASSVDGGEPYEQYF
>TRBJ1-3|TRBV7-9
CASSFRTDVSGNTIYF